A selection of T cell receptor beta chains follows, all from one sample in a study of blood T cells in healthy people across ages. In TCRdb, the 5' RACE reads were re-called with MiXCR into one record per CDR3 protein. This table has 1.5 million or so distinct CDR3 sequences, 40% to 50% appearing once. Sequenced: blood. These receptors were collected from a woman between 18 and 29 years old in good health. CDR3s include the opening cysteine and the closing phenylalanine or tryptophan. Each record gives: clone size, V gene, D gene, J gene, CDR3 DNA, CDR3 protein. A D gene is named only where the DNA matches it firmly. Only some rows state a clone size, as once, few, many or a class for expanded clones.

size: few; V: TRBV27; D: NA; J: TRBJ2-3; DNA: TGTGCCAGCAGCCAACTCGCAGGGCCCACAGATACGCAGTATTTT; CDR3: CASSQLAGPTDTQYF
size: once; V: TRBV11-2; D: NA; J: TRBJ2-1; DNA: TGTGCCAGCAGCCACAGAACGTACCAAGAGACCCAGTTCTTC; CDR3: CASSHRTYQETQFF
size: NA; V: TRBV10-3; D: NA; J: TRBJ2-2; DNA: TGTGCCATCAGTGACAGGGGTAATTCGAACACCGGGGAGCTGTTTTTT; CDR3: CAISDRGNSNTGELFF
size: NA; V: TRBV10-3; D: TRBD2; J: TRBJ2-1; DNA: TGTGCCGTCAGTGTAGCGCTAGCGGGGGTCGCTAATGAGCAGTTCTTC; CDR3: CAVSVALAGVANEQFF
size: NA; V: TRBV6-5; D: TRBD1; J: TRBJ2-7; DNA: TGTGCCAGCAGTTACGCCACAGGGGACAGCTCCTACGAGCAGTACTTC; CDR3: CASSYATGDSSYEQYF
size: NA; V: TRBV19; D: TRBD1; J: TRBJ2-7; DNA: TGTGCCAGTAGTACCTCGGACAGGGGGACCTACGAGCAGTACTTC; CDR3: CASSTSDRGTYEQYF
size: many; V: TRBV10-3; D: NA; J: TRBJ1-2; DNA: TGTGCCATCAGTGATGCCACAGGGACTGGCTACACCTTC; CDR3: CAISDATGTGYTF
size: NA; V: TRBV27; D: NA; J: TRBJ1-2; DNA: TGTGCCAGCAGTTTACGGGCAGGGAACTATGGCTACACCTTC; CDR3: CASSLRAGNYGYTF
size: many; V: TRBV13; D: NA; J: TRBJ2-4; DNA: TGTGCCAGCAGCTTAGGGGGGAAAAACATTCAGTACTTC; CDR3: CASSLGGKNIQYF
size: NA; V: TRBV20-1; D: TRBD2; J: TRBJ2-1; DNA: TGCGGTGCTCAACGACTAGCGGGGGGGCCGGACAATGAGCAGTTCTTC; CDR3: CGAQRLAGGPDNEQFF
size: NA; V: TRBV3-1; D: NA; J: TRBJ2-1; DNA: TGTGCCAGCAGCGTCACGGGGTTAGTCTATGAGCAGTTCTTC; CDR3: CASSVTGLVYEQFF
size: NA; V: TRBV6-5; D: TRBD1; J: TRBJ2-7; DNA: TGTGCCAGCAGAACGGGACAGGGGAGCGAGCAGTACTTC; CDR3: CASRTGQGSEQYF
size: NA; V: TRBV11-2; D: TRBD1; J: TRBJ2-7; DNA: TGTGCTAGCAGCTTAGATCCCTGGACAGGGGGAGGGGGGACAGATTACAATGAGCAGTACTTC; CDR3: CASSLDPWTGGGGTDYNEQYF
size: few; V: TRBV20-1; D: NA; J: TRBJ2-6; DNA: TGCAGTGCCACAGAGTCCGGGGCCAACGTCCTGACTTTC; CDR3: CSATESGANVLTF
size: NA; V: TRBV9; D: TRBD2; J: TRBJ2-1; DNA: TGTGCCAGCAGCGTAGACGGGACTAGCGGGACGGTCAATGAGCAGTTCTTC; CDR3: CASSVDGTSGTVNEQFF
size: NA; V: TRBV20-1; D: NA; J: TRBJ2-1; DNA: TGCAGTGCTAGTAGTCCGGGGACCCCTTCCTACAATGAGCAGTTCTTC; CDR3: CSASSPGTPSYNEQFF
size: few; V: TRBV20-1; D: NA; J: TRBJ2-1; DNA: TGCAGTGCTAGAGGGGATGAGCAGTTCTTC; CDR3: CSARGDEQFF
size: NA; V: TRBV20-1; D: NA; J: TRBJ2-7; DNA: TGCAGTGCTAGACAGGATTTGGGGGAGCAGTACTTC; CDR3: CSARQDLGEQYF
size: NA; V: TRBV12-3/TRBV12-4; D: NA; J: TRBJ1-5; DNA: TGTGCCAGCAGTTTTAGAGTGGGTCAGCCCCAGCATTTT; CDR3: CASSFRVGQPQHF
size: NA; V: TRBV3-1; D: NA; J: TRBJ2-1; DNA: TGTGCCAGCAGCCAACGGAAATCGGCGGAGATCTACAATGAGCAGTTCTTC; CDR3: CASSQRKSAEIYNEQFF
size: NA; V: TRBV20-1; D: TRBD1; J: TRBJ1-4; DNA: TGCAGTGCTAGGGATCGGGACAGGGCAGATGAAAAACTGTTTTTT; CDR3: CSARDRDRADEKLFF
size: few; V: TRBV5-6; D: TRBD2; J: TRBJ2-3; DNA: TGTGCCAGCAGCTTCAAGCGGGGGGTCTACACAGATACGCAGTATTTT; CDR3: CASSFKRGVYTDTQYF
size: NA; V: TRBV4-1; D: NA; J: TRBJ2-2; DNA: TGCGCCAGCAGCCAATCCGGGGGGCTAGCTGCAACCGGGGAGCTGTTTTTT; CDR3: CASSQSGGLAATGELFF
size: few; V: TRBV2; D: TRBD1; J: TRBJ1-5; DNA: TGTGCCAGCTACCCGGGACAGGGGAATCAGCCCCAGCATTTT; CDR3: CASYPGQGNQPQHF
size: NA; V: TRBV7-9; D: NA; J: TRBJ1-1; DNA: TGTGCCAGCCAACAGGGTGTGAACACTGAAGCTTTCTTT; CDR3: CASQQGVNTEAFF
size: NA; V: TRBV4-1; D: TRBD1; J: TRBJ1-4; DNA: TGCGCCAGCAGCCAAGGGACAGGGGAAAAACTGTTTTTT; CDR3: CASSQGTGEKLFF
size: NA; V: TRBV10-3; D: NA; J: TRBJ2-7; DNA: TGTGCCATCAGTCAACGAGGGAGCTCCTACGAGCAGTACTTC; CDR3: CAISQRGSSYEQYF
size: few; V: TRBV12-3/TRBV12-4; D: NA; J: TRBJ2-3; DNA: TGTGCCAGCAGTCCCTCGTTGAAGTCAGGCAGCACAGATACGCAGTATTTT; CDR3: CASSPSLKSGSTDTQYF
size: few; V: TRBV27; D: TRBD1; J: TRBJ1-1; DNA: TGTGCCAGCAGTTCCAACAGGGGAGGCACTGAAGCTTTCTTT; CDR3: CASSSNRGGTEAFF
size: few; V: TRBV20-1; D: TRBD2; J: TRBJ2-7; DNA: TGCAGTGCTAGCGTGACTAGCGACACCTGGGCGTACTTC; CDR3: CSASVTSDTWAYF
size: NA; V: TRBV4-2; D: TRBD1; J: TRBJ2-7; DNA: TGTGCCAGCAGCCAAGACGAGGGACAGCCCTACGAGCAGTACTTC; CDR3: CASSQDEGQPYEQYF
size: many; V: TRBV5-1; D: NA; J: TRBJ2-5; DNA: TGCGCCAGCAGCTTGGGGGGCAGGGAAGAGACCCAGTACTTC; CDR3: CASSLGGREETQYF
size: few; V: TRBV20-1; D: TRBD1; J: TRBJ2-5; DNA: TGCAGTGCTATCACCGGGACAGGGGATCTGGAGACCCAGTACTTC; CDR3: CSAITGTGDLETQYF
size: few; V: TRBV9; D: NA; J: TRBJ2-1; DNA: TGTGCCAGCAGCCCGAACTGGAGCTCCTACAATGAGCAGTTCTTC; CDR3: CASSPNWSSYNEQFF
size: few; V: TRBV6-5; D: NA; J: TRBJ1-6; DNA: TGTGCCAGCAGTTACGAGAGACCCTATAATTCACCCCTCCACTTT; CDR3: CASSYERPYNSPLHF
size: NA; V: TRBV12-5; D: NA; J: TRBJ2-3; DNA: TGTGCTAGTGGTGTGTTTAGGACAGATACGCAGTATTTT; CDR3: CASGVFRTDTQYF
size: NA; V: TRBV28; D: NA; J: TRBJ1-1; DNA: TGTGCCAGCAATCCCGGGGGCGGAGGGTACACTGAAGCTTTCTTT; CDR3: CASNPGGGGYTEAFF
size: NA; V: TRBV12-3/TRBV12-4; D: TRBD2; J: TRBJ2-1; DNA: TGTGCCAGCAGTTTTCGTCGACTAGCGGGGAGCTTGCAGTTCTTC; CDR3: CASSFRRLAGSLQFF
size: few; V: TRBV6-5; D: TRBD1; J: TRBJ1-2; DNA: TGTGCCAGCAGTTACTCCTGGCAGGGGGAAGGCTACACCTTC; CDR3: CASSYSWQGEGYTF
size: few; V: TRBV5-1; D: TRBD1; J: TRBJ1-2; DNA: TGCGCCAGCAGCCCACAAACGGGTTATGGGACAGCCACCTATGGCTACACCTTC; CDR3: CASSPQTGYGTATYGYTF
size: few; V: TRBV27; D: NA; J: TRBJ1-5; DNA: TGTGCCAGCAGTTTATCCCAACTCCGCCGTAGCAATCAGCCCCAGCATTTT; CDR3: CASSLSQLRRSNQPQHF
size: NA; V: TRBV2; D: NA; J: TRBJ2-1; DNA: TGTGCCAGCAGCCCCGGCGGGGCACTAGTTTTAGATGAGCAGTTCTTC; CDR3: CASSPGGALVLDEQFF
size: NA; V: TRBV10-3; D: TRBD1; J: TRBJ2-7; DNA: TGTGCCATCAGTGAGTATAAGACAGGGGGGTACGAGCAGTACTTC; CDR3: CAISEYKTGGYEQYF
size: NA; V: TRBV4-2; D: TRBD2; J: TRBJ2-1; DNA: TGTGCCAGCAGCCAATGGTCTAGCGGGATCAAAGACGGGGATGAGCAGTTCTTC; CDR3: CASSQWSSGIKDGDEQFF